The entry that follows covers one T cell receptor beta chain sequence. Its recognized antigen is unknown. No much larger clone is present one base from it, and per-base qualities are unavailable. The CDR3 regions of human TCRbeta chains were analyzed by immunosequencing. The original pipeline was this. Repertoire TCRs were matched against a reference library of SARS-CoV-2-specific TCRs generated with the MIRA antigen-specificity platform. Breadth meant the fraction of unique TCRs that were SARS-CoV-2-associated, whereas depth meant the fraction of total T cells that were SARS-CoV-2-associated. Using the MIRA data, each spike-specific TCR was assigned both to the spike region to which the TCR was reactive and to a CD4 or CD8 class. Log10-transformed breadth and depth values were compared by one-way ANOVA with Sidak's multiple comparisons tests. Drawn from immuneACCESS, this table holds only the in-frame rearrangements with V and J called that TCRdb kept. Clones are partly lost; checked studies trace under half to an unresolved V gene and leave the rest unexplained. That table furnishes V, J and clone size, whereas the DNA furnished D and trimming. In all, the sample holds over 95,000 clones, and approximately 94% of those were seen once. The ten largest clones capture 12% of the sample.

V is pared back by 1 base and J by 2 bases, with 5 bases lying between the germline termini. CDR3 length: 13 amino acids, cysteine to phenylalanine. Of the read, only the CDR3 DNA is kept; its 39 bases are in frame from base 1. The germline V gene supplies CDR1 MNHEY and CDR2 SVGEGT. The time point label, read with the paper, signifies: baseline before first vaccination. The vaccinee samples were drawn from two UK trials, COV001 and COV002, one of which was a single-blind randomized controlled phase 2/3 trial testing AZD1222 (ChAdOx1 nCoV-19) in healthy adults. For TCRbeta chain sequencing, PBMC samples were collected from trial participants at day 0 and at day 28 after the second dose. The data originate from a study of T cell responses to AZD1222 COVID-19 vaccine (dated by TCRdb to about 2021). For the wider study: AZD1222 recipients with second doses at about 4 weeks or about 12 weeks were pooled, because spike-specific TCR depth and breadth did not differ between schedules. Trial participants were enrolled by age into 18-55, 56-69 and 70-plus year subgroups, with approximately 150, 30 and 60 TCR-sequenced participants respectively. A total of 230 or so trial participants underwent TCR sequencing, of whom about 200 received two doses of AZD1222 and 26 received two doses of the MenACWY control vaccine.

Paper-wide results and their limitations: Most participants were white British and females outnumbered males, and the authors suggested that clonal diversity may have been underestimated. Because no day 14 peak-response samples were available, repertoires were characterized only after the peak T cell response. After two AZD1222 doses, both the breadth and the depth of spike-specific TCRs were significantly higher than at day 0 and than in MenACWY recipients. In the small 56-69-year group, the increase in depth fell short of significance, most likely because of low power. CD4 TCRs associated with the vaccine covered the entire spike protein, and the dominant responses were in regions 160-218 and 743-854. Conclusions about previously exposed vaccinees are limited, since just five to seven AZD1222 recipients were seropositive for SARS-CoV-2 at baseline. Reportedly, close to half of the unique spike-specific TCRs recognized epitopes lying outside the regions that are mutated in the B.1.351 and B.1.1.7 variants.

The receptor was derived from an adult in good health. The sequencing here drew on peripheral blood, taken on day 0 of AZD1222 vaccination. Recombination connected TRBV6-2 or TRBV6-3 to TRBJ1-1; a confident D gene designation cannot be given. In nucleotide form, the sequence is TGTGCCAGCAGTTACTTGACAAACACTGAAGCTTTCTTT. This is translated as CASSYLTNTEAFF.